This record looks at one T cell receptor (beta chain) sequence and its context. This entry is derived from a study of T cell changes during pregnancy in multiple sclerosis. Germline V CDR1 and CDR2: MNHNY, SVGAGI (reference sequence). This CDR3 has 14 amino acids. V was pared by 2 bases and J by 3 bases, with 9 bases between. Profiled with immunoSEQ multiplex PCR; TCRdb holds only in-frame clones, not every one. Among about 80,000 clones listed, around 93% were seen once. The source was peripheral blood, collected in the third trimester of pregnancy. The chain recombines TRBV6-6 with TRBJ2-3; TRBD2 is a possible D gene (5 bases). The sequence derives from a female donor with multiple sclerosis, enrolled in a pregnancy study. The CDR3 region has the DNA TGTGCCAGCAGTTACATTCGGGAAACAGATACGCAGTATTTT. It translates to CASSYIRETDTQYF.